The rows below give T cell receptor beta chains drawn from one sample of a study of circulating CD8 cells and anti-PD-1 response in melanoma. TCRdb itself ran the reads through MiXCR, one entry per CDR3 protein. The table shows 600 to 850 distinct CDR3 sequences, with 6% to 8% occurring only once. The sequencing here drew on CD8+ T cells from PBMCs, taken at baseline or after one month of anti-PD-1 therapy (not recorded which). The receptors stem from a human donor with melanoma. Both conserved end residues are part of each CDR3. A D gene is named only where the DNA matches it firmly. Clone size, where shown, is once, few, many, or a class for clones that have expanded.

cdr3_nt cdr3_aa d_call v_call clone_size j_call
TGTGCCACCAGTGATAGGACCGGACAGAGCCCTAGCACAGATACGCAGTATTTT CATSDRTGQSPSTDTQYF NA TRBV24-1 large TRBJ2-3
TGTGCCAGTAGTAGCGGAAAATTCCCGGGACACTACGAGCAGTACTTC CASSSGKFPGHYEQYF NA TRBV19 medium-sized TRBJ2-7
TGTGCCAGCAGTTTACGGGGGGGGCGGATACAGCTGGACTACGAGCAGTACTTC CASSLRGGRIQLDYEQYF TRBD2 TRBV27 large TRBJ2-7
TGCAGCGTTGACCTCTCGAACGAGCAGTACTTC CSVDLSNEQYF NA TRBV29-1 medium-sized TRBJ2-7
TGCGCCAGCAGCCAAGTAGCCGGCAGCTTGAACACTGAAGCTTTCTTT CASSQVAGSLNTEAFF NA TRBV4-1 large TRBJ1-1
TGTGCCAGCCGTGCAAGTGCGTGGGCCGGCGATGAAAAACTGTTTTTT CASRASAWAGDEKLFF NA TRBV27 few TRBJ1-4
TGTGCCAGCAGCTTAAAGTCCGTCCGCGGGGTGGATACGCAGTATTTT CASSLKSVRGVDTQYF NA TRBV7-2 large TRBJ2-3
TGTGCCAGCAGTCCCCCGTCAGGGCCCCTCTCCTACGAGCAGTACTTC CASSPPSGPLSYEQYF NA TRBV28 medium-sized TRBJ2-7
TGTGCCAGCAGCTTACTACAGGGAGCCTACGAGCAGTACTTC CASSLLQGAYEQYF NA TRBV7-3 large TRBJ2-7
TGCACCACATCTTCCGGACAGGGCGGCGATGAGCAGTTCTTC CTTSSGQGGDEQFF TRBD1 TRBV29-1 large TRBJ2-1
TGTGCCAGCAAATCCAGTCTCGCGAACACCGGGGAGCTGTTTTTT CASKSSLANTGELFF NA TRBV2 medium-sized TRBJ2-2
TGTGCCAGCTCCCCCGACTTGTACAATGAGCAGTTCTTC CASSPDLYNEQFF NA TRBV28 large TRBJ2-1
TGTGCCAGCAGCGGCGGGAGTTCTGGGGCCAACGTCCTGACTTTC CASSGGSSGANVLTF TRBD2 TRBV9 medium-sized TRBJ2-6
TGTGCCAGCAGCTTAGATCTCCTCCAAGAGACCCAGTACTTC CASSLDLLQETQYF NA TRBV11-2 medium-sized TRBJ2-5
TGTGCCAGCAGCCGGGACACCCTAAACACAGATACTCAGTATTTT CASSRDTLNTDTQYF NA TRBV13 NA TRBJ2-3
TGTGCCAGTAGTATATGGGCCGCGGGGGCGAATGAGCAGTTCTTC CASSIWAAGANEQFF NA TRBV19 large TRBJ2-1
TGTGCCAGTAGTATAGACAGGGGTGAGCAGTTCTTC CASSIDRGEQFF NA TRBV19 NA TRBJ2-1
TGTGCCAGCGGCCTCGGAGGTGCCGGGGAGCTGTTTTTT CASGLGGAGELFF NA TRBV27 medium-sized TRBJ2-2
TGTGCCAGTAGTTCCGCTTTGGTTAGCAATCAGCCCCAGCATTTT CASSSALVSNQPQHF NA TRBV19 large TRBJ1-5
TGCAGTGCTAGAGAGTTTGGGGGTAGCACAGATACGCAGTATTTT CSAREFGGSTDTQYF NA TRBV20-1 medium-sized TRBJ2-3
TGTGCCAGCAGTTTACGAGGGGGCAGGGGCACTGAAGCTTTCTTT CASSLRGGRGTEAFF TRBD1 TRBV27 large TRBJ1-1
TGCAGTGCTAGAGGCCGGGCAGGGAAGGAAAAACTGTCTTTT CSARGRAGKEKLSF NA TRBV20-1 few TRBJ1-4
TGTGCCAGCAAGGTGGACATGGAGACCTACGAGCAGTACTTC CASKVDMETYEQYF NA TRBV2 large TRBJ2-7
TGTGCCAGCAGTGGAGGGCAGGGCGACACCGGGGAGCTGTTTTTT CASSGGQGDTGELFF NA TRBV6-4 large TRBJ2-2
TGTGCCAGTAGTATATACGACGGCTGGGCTGGGAATGAGCAGTTCTTC CASSIYDGWAGNEQFF NA TRBV19 large TRBJ2-1
TGCAGCGTTGAACTGGGCGGGGGGACCCTCACAGATACGCAGTATTTT CSVELGGGTLTDTQYF TRBD2 TRBV29-1 medium-sized TRBJ2-3
TGTGCCAGCAGTCCGTACCAGGACAAGTCTTACACCGGGGAGCTGTTTTTT CASSPYQDKSYTGELFF NA TRBV28 large TRBJ2-2